The text below deals with one TCR beta chain. Sequencing was performed with immunoSEQ multiplex PCR; in TCRdb, only in-frame clones are kept and a portion is missing. The sample yields more than 400,000 clones, 90% seen once. Allocation to cohorts depended on clinical history reported by the participants. The sample belongs to a study of blood T cell repertoires in COVID-19. For the study at large: Whether acute or convalescent, the COVID-19 samples came from the United States, Italy and Spain.

The sequencing sample was made of PBMCs or T cells enriched from blood (not recorded which). The sequence derives from a young man who had recovered from COVID-19.

Written as DNA, the CDR3 is TGTGCCAGCAGTGAAATGGGCGGGGGCAATCAGCCCCAGCATTTT. This codes for CASSEMGGGNQPQHF. This chain connects TRBV6-1 to TRBJ1-5; D gene ambiguous. The ends were cut back, 2 bases at V and 2 bases at J, with 10 bases in the middle. The CDR3 spans 15 residues. Germline lookup yields CDR1 MNHNS and CDR2 SASEGT.